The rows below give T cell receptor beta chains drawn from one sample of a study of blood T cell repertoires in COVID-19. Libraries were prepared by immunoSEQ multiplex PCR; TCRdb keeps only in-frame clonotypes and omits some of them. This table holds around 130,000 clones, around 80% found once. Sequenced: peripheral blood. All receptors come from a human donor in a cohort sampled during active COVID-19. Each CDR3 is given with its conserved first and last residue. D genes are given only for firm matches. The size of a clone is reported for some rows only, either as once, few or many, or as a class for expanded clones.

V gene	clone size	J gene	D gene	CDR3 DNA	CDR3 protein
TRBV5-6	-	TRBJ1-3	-	TGTGCCAGCAGCCGTAGACAGTCTTCTGGAAACACCATATATTTT	CASSRRQSSGNTIYF
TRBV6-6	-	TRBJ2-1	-	TGTGCCAGCAGTCCACTGGGCCCACCTAATGAGCAGTTCTTC	CASSPLGPPNEQFF
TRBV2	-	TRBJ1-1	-	TGTGCCAGCAAACCGGAGGGTGCCACTGAAGCTTTCTTT	CASKPEGATEAFF
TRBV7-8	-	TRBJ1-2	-	TGTGCCAGCAGCCCCGGGGTAAACTATGGCTACACCTTC	CASSPGVNYGYTF
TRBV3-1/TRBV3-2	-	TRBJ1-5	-	TGTGCCAGCAGCGCTGGTGCGGTCAATCAGCCCCAGCATTTT	CASSAGAVNQPQHF
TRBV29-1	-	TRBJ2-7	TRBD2	TGCAGCGTTGAACTAGCGGGGGCCTACGAGCAGTACTTC	CSVELAGAYEQYF
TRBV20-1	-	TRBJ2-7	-	TGCAGTGCTAGAACCAGTCCGTACTTC	CSARTSPYF
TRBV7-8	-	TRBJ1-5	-	TGTGCCAGCAGCTCAAGACAGTCAGCAAATAGCAATCAGCCCCAGCATTTT	CASSSRQSANSNQPQHF
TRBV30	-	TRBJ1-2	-	TGTGCCTGGAGGCACCCTACAGGGTTGCGCTATGGCTACACCTTC	CAWRHPTGLRYGYTF
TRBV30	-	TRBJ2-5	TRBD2	TGTGCCTGGAGTGGGACCACCGGGACTAGCGGGGGGGAGACCCAGTACTTC	CAWSGTTGTSGGETQYF
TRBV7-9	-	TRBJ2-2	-	TGTGCCCACCCAAGAGACGGGGGATCGAACACCGGGGAGCTGTTTTTT	CAHPRDGGSNTGELFF
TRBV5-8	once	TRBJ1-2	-	TGTGCCAGCATCCTCGGGGGGGACATTCCTCCAAACTATGGCTACACCTTC	CASILGGDIPPNYGYTF
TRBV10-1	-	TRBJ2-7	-	TGCGCCAGCAGTGAGTCTGGGACACAGAACTCCTACGAGCAGTACTTC	CASSESGTQNSYEQYF
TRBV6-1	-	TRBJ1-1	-	TGTGCCAGCAGTGAAATACGGGGTACTGAAGCTTTCTTT	CASSEIRGTEAFF
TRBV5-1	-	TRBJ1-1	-	TGCGCCAGCAGCTTGGCCCCCGGGGAGGGGACTGAAGCTTTCTTT	CASSLAPGEGTEAFF
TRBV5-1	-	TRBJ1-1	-	TGCGCCAGCAGCTTGCCCTCAAAGGGGGAAGCTTTCTTT	CASSLPSKGEAFF
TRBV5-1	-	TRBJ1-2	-	TGCGCCAGCAGCCCTCCCCTGACAGCTACTAACTATGGCTACACCTTC	CASSPPLTATNYGYTF
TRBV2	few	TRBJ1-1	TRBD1	TGTGCCAGCAGTTATACCGGGACAGGGGACACTGAAGCTTTCTTT	CASSYTGTGDTEAFF
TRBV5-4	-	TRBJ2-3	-	TGTGCCAGCAGCTTGGCGGGGGATCACACAGATACGCAGTATTTT	CASSLAGDHTDTQYF
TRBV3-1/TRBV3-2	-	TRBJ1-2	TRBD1	TGTGCCAGCAGCCAAGATTCAGGGGGGTATGGCTACACCTTC	CASSQDSGGYGYTF
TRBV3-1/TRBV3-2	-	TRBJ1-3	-	TGTGCCAGCAGCCTAGAAAGGCTAGACTCTGGAAACACCATATATTTT	CASSLERLDSGNTIYF
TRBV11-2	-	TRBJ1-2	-	TGTGCCAGCAGCTTAGCGTCAGGGAATGGCTACACCTTC	CASSLASGNGYTF
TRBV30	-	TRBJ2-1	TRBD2	TGTGCCTGGGCCCGGGAGACGAGCGGGGGGCTCAATGAGCAGTTCTTC	CAWARETSGGLNEQFF
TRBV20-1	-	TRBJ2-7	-	TGCAGTGCTAGTCCTGGCGGGGCGGAGTTCGAGCAGTACTTC	CSASPGGAEFEQYF
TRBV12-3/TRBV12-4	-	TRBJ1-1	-	TGTGCCAGCAGTTTTCAGGGGAACACTGAAGCTTTCTTT	CASSFQGNTEAFF